What follows is one T cell receptor (beta chain) and its context. Its antigen is undetermined. This specimen belongs to a study of CD8 T cells in ankylosing spondylitis. TCRdb fed the 5' RACE reads into MiXCR, producing one record per CDR3 protein. The sample has 470,000 or so distinct CDR3 sequences, about 25% seen once. Study findings and constraints: A TCR beta motif of fewer than ten highly homologous variants seemed to mark ankylosing spondylitis blood.

After removal of 1 base from V and 1 base from J, the junction contained 6 bases not matched to a gene. CDR1 is SQVTM, CDR2 ANQGSEA, per germline. The CDR3 has 15 amino acids. V and J are TRBV29-1 and TRBJ2-5; 7 bases match TRBD1. The sample comprised blood, either unsorted or a sorted T cell fraction (not recorded which). The clonotype comes from a male donor with ankylosing spondylitis. The CDR3 coding sequence is TGCAGCGTTGAAGGTGGGACAGACCGCCAAGAGACCCAGTACTTC. Amino acid sequence: CSVEGGTDRQETQYF.